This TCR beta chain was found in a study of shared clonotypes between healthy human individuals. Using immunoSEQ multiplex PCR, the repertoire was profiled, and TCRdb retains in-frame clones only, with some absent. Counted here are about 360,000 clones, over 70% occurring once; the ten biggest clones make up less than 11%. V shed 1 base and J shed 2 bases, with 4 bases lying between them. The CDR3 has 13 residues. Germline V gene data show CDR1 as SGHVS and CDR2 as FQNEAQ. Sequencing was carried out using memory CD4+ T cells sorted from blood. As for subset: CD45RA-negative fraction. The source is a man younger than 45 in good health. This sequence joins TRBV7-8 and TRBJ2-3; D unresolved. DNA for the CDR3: TGTGCCAGCAGCTTAGATACCACAGATACGCAGTATTTT. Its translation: CASSLDTTDTQYF.